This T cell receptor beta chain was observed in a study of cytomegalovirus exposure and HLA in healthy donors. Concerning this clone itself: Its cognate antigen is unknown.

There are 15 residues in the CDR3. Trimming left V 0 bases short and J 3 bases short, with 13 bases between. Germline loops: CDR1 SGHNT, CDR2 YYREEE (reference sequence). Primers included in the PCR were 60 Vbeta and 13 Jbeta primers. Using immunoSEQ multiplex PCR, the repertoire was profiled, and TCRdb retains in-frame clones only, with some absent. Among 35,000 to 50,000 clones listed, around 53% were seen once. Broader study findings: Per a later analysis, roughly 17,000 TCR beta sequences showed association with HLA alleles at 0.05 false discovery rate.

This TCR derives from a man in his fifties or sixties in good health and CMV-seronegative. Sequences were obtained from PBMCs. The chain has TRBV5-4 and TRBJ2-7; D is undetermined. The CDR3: CASSLAGDLGYEQYF. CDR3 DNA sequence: TGTGCCAGCAGCTTGGCCGGTGACCTAGGCTACGAGCAGTACTTC. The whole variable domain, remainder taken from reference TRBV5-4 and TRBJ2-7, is ETGVTQSPTHLIKTRGQQVTLRCSSQSGHNTVSWYQQALGQGPQFIFQYYREEENGRGNFPPRFSGLQFPNYSSELNVNALELDDSALYLCASSLAGDLGYEQYFGPGTRLTVT.